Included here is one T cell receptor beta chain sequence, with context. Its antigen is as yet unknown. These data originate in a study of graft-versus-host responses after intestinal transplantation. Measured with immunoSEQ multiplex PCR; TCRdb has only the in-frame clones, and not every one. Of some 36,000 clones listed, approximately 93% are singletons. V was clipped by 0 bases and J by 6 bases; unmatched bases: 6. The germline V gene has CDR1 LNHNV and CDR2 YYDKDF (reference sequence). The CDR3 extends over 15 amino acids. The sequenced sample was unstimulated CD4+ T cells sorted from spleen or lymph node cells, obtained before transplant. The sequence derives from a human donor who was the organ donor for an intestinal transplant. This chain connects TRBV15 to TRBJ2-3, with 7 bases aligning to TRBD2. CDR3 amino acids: CATSRDRRRGDTQYF. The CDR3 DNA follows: TGTGCCACCAGCAGAGATAGAAGGCGGGGGGATACGCAGTATTTT.